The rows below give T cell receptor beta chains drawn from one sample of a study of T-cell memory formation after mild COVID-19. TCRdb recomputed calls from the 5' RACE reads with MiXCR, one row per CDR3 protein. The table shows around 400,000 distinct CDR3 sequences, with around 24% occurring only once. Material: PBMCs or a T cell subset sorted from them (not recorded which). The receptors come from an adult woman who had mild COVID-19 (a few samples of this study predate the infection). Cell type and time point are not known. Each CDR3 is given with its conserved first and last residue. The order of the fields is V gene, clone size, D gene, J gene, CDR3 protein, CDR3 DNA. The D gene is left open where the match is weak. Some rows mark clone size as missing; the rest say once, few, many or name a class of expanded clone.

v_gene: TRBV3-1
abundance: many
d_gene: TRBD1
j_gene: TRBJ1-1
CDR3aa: CASSQAGQPNTEAFF
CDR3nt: TGTGCCAGCAGCCAAGCGGGACAGCCAAACACTGAAGCTTTCTTT

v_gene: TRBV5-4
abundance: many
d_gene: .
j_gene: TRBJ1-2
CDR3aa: CASSLAGGRDGYTF
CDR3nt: TGTGCCAGCAGCTTGGCGGGTGGCAGGGATGGCTACACCTTC

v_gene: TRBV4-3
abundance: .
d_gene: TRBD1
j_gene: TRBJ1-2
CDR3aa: CASSQYRGPNYGYTF
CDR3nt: TGCGCCAGCAGCCAGTACAGGGGGCCTAACTATGGCTACACCTTC

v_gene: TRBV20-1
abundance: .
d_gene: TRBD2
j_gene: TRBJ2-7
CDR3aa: CSGLAGGSWGSRPYEQYF
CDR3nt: TGCAGTGGGCTAGCGGGAGGGTCCTGGGGGTCGAGACCCTACGAGCAGTACTTC

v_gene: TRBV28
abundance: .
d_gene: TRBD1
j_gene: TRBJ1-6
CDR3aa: CASSPIDRDDSPLHF
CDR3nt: TGTGCCAGCAGTCCCATTGACAGGGATGATTCACCCCTCCACTTT

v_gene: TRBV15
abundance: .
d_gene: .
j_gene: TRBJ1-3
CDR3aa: CATSRGATGLGNTIYF
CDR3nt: TGTGCCACCAGCAGGGGGGCCACAGGGCTTGGAAACACCATATATTTT

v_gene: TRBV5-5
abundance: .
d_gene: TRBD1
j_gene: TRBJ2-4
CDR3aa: CASSFGQGAKNIQYF
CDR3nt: TGTGCCAGCAGCTTCGGGCAGGGGGCAAAAAACATTCAGTACTTC

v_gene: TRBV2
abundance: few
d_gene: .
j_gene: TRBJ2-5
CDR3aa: CASSSGLRKGETQYF
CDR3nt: TGTGCCAGCAGTTCGGGACTCCGAAAGGGGGAGACCCAGTACTTC

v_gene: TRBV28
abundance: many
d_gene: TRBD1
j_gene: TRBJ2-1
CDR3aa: CASSLTGDNEQFF
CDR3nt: TGTGCCAGCAGTTTAACAGGGGACAATGAGCAGTTCTTC

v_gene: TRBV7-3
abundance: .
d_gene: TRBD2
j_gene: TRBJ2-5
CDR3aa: CASSLTGTTGGETQYF
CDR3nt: TGTGCCAGCAGCTTAACCGGGACTACCGGAGGGGAGACCCAGTACTTC

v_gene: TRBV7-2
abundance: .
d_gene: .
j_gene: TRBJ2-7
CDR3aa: CASSLLATYEQYF
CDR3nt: TGTGCCAGCAGCTTGCTAGCAACCTACGAGCAGTACTTC

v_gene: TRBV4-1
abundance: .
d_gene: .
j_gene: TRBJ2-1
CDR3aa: CASSRDGPPLYNEQFF
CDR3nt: TGCGCCAGCAGCCGGGACGGGCCCCCCTTATACAATGAGCAGTTCTTC

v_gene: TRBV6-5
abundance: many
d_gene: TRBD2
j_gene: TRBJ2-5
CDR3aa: CASSNPAGGQETQYF
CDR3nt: TGTGCCAGCAGCAACCCCGCGGGGGGCCAAGAGACCCAGTACTTC

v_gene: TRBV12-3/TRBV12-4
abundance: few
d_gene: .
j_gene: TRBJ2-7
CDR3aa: CASSPTGTARSYEQYF
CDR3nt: TGTGCCAGCAGCCCCACCGGGACTGCTCGCTCCTACGAGCAGTACTTC

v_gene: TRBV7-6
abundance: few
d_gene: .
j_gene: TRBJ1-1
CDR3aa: CASSLGSLGTEAFF
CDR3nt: TGTGCCAGCAGCTTAGGATCATTGGGCACTGAAGCTTTCTTT

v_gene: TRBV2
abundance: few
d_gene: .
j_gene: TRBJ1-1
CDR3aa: CASSEQIEAFF
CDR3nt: TGTGCCAGCAGTGAACAGATTGAAGCTTTCTTT

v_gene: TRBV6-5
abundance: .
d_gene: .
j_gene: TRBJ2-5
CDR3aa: CASGIRHFQETQYF
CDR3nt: TGTGCCAGCGGAATCCGACACTTTCAAGAGACCCAGTACTTC

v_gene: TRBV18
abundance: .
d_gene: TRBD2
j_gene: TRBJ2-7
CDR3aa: CASSPRALAGVTEQYF
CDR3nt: TGTGCCAGCTCACCACGGGCACTAGCGGGAGTAACCGAGCAGTACTTC

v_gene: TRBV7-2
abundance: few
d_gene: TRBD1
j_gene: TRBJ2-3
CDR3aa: CASSRSGTGGRADTQYF
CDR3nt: TGTGCCAGCAGCCGCTCCGGGACAGGGGGAAGGGCAGATACGCAGTATTTT

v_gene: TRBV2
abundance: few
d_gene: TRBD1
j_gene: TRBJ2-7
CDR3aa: CASKLRDRGSGEQYF
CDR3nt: TGTGCCAGCAAACTCCGGGACAGGGGGTCGGGCGAGCAGTACTTC

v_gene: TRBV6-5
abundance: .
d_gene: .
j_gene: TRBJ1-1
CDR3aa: CASRPQGGGTEAFF
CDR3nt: TGTGCCAGCAGGCCACAGGGCGGGGGCACTGAAGCTTTCTTT

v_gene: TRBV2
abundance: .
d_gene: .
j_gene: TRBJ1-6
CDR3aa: CASRESGGYNSPLHF
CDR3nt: TGTGCCAGCAGGGAGTCGGGTGGTTATAATTCACCCCTCCACTTT

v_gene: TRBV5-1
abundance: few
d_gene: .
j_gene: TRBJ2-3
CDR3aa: CASSYTRPGHPSTDTQYF
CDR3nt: TGCGCCAGCAGCTACACCCGCCCGGGACATCCTAGCACAGATACGCAGTATTTT

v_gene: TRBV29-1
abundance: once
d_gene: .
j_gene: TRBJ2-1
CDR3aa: CSVLLMAITYNEQFF
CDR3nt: TGCAGCGTCCTGCTTATGGCGATCACCTACAATGAGCAGTTCTTC

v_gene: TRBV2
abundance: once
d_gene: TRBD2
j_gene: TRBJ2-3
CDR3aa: CASSEPVSLAGRDTQYF
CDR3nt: TGTGCCAGCAGTGAACCCGTATCCCTAGCGGGACGAGATACGCAGTATTTT

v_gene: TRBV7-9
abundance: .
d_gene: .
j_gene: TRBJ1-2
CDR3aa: CASSLVSPGDYGYTF
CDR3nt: TGTGCCAGCAGCTTAGTTTCTCCAGGGGACTATGGCTACACCTTC

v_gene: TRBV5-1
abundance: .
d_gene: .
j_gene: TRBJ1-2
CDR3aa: CASSQRRGGYTF
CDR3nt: TGCGCCAGCAGCCAGAGACGCGGCGGCTACACCTTC

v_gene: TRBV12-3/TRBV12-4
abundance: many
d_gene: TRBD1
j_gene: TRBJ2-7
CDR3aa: CASSRPGQGGEQYF
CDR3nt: TGTGCCAGCAGCCGACCGGGACAGGGGGGAGAGCAGTACTTC

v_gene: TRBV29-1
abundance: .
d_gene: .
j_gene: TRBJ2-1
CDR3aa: CSGSGNEQFF
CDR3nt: TGCAGCGGGAGCGGGAATGAGCAGTTCTTC

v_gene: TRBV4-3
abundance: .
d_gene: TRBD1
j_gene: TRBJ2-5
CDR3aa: CASSQDTETGGQETQYF
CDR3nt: TGCGCCAGCAGCCAAGATACGGAGACAGGGGGGCAAGAGACCCAGTACTTC

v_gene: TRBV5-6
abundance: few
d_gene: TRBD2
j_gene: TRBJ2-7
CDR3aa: CASSLGAGGFYEQYF
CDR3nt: TGTGCCAGCAGCTTGGGAGCGGGAGGATTCTACGAGCAGTACTTC

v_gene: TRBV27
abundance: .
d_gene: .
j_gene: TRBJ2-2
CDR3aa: CASISPGWELFF
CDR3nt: TGTGCCAGCATTTCTCCGGGGTGGGAGCTGTTTTTT

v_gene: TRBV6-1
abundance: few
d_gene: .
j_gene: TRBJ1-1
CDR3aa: CAILFIGVPNTEAFF
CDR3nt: TGTGCCATCCTATTCATCGGGGTTCCGAACACTGAAGCTTTCTTT

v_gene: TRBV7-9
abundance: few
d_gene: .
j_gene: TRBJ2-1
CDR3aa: CASSPRGPDGWEQFF
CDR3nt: TGTGCCAGCAGCCCCAGGGGCCCGGATGGTTGGGAGCAGTTCTTC

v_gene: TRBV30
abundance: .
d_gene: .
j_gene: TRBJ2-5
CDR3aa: CAWEARGTQYF
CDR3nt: TGTGCCTGGGAGGCCAGGGGGACCCAGTACTTC

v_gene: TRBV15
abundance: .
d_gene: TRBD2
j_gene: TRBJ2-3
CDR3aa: CATSTHRIERGTTDTQYF
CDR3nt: TGTGCCACCAGCACCCACCGGATCGAGCGGGGCACCACAGATACGCAGTATTTT

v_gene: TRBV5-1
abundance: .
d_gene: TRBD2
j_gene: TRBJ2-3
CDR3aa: CASRPGTSGTLTDTQYF
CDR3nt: TGCGCCAGCAGACCTGGGACTAGCGGTACCCTCACAGATACGCAGTATTTT

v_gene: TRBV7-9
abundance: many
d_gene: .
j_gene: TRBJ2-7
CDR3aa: CASSLSDSSYEQYF
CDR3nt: TGTGCCAGCAGCTTAAGTGACAGCTCCTACGAGCAGTACTTC

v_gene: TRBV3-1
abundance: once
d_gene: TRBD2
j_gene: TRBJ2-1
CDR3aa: CASSLTTSGINEQFF
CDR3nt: TGTGCCAGCAGCCTTACGACTAGCGGGATCAATGAGCAGTTCTTC

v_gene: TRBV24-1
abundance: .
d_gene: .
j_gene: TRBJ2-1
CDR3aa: CATSAVAGNEQFF
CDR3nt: TGTGCCACCAGTGCTGTCGCAGGGAATGAGCAGTTCTTC

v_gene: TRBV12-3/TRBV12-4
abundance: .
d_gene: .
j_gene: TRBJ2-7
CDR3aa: CASSSDLYEQYF
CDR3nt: TGTGCCAGCAGTTCGGATTTATACGAGCAGTACTTC

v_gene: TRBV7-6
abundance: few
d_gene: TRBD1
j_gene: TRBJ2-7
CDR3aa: CASSPTGYYEQYF
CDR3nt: TGTGCCAGCAGCCCGACAGGGTACTACGAGCAGTACTTC

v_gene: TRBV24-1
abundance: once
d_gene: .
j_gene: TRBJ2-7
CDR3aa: CATSDRFLSTQYF
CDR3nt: TGTGCCACCAGTGATAGGTTCCTCTCGACGCAGTACTTC

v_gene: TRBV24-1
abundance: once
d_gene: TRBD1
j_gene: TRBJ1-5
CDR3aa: CATSEEGAYQPQHF
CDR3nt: TGTGCCACCAGTGAGGAGGGGGCATATCAGCCCCAGCATTTT

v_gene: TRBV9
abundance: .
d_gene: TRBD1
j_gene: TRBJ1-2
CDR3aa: CASSVGDRGYGYTF
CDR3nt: TGTGCCAGCAGCGTAGGGGACAGGGGCTATGGCTACACCTTC

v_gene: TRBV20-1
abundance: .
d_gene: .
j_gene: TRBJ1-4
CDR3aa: CSARDLGGAGANEKLFF
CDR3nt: TGCAGTGCTAGAGATCTGGGGGGGGCAGGAGCTAATGAAAAACTGTTTTTT

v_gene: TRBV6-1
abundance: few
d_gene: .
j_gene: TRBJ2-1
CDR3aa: CASGGLSWEQFF
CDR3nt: TGTGCCAGCGGGGGCCTCTCGTGGGAGCAGTTCTTC

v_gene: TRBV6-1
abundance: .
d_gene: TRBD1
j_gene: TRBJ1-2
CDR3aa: CASIRVEGADYGYTF
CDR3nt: TGTGCCAGCATTAGGGTTGAGGGGGCGGACTATGGCTACACCTTC